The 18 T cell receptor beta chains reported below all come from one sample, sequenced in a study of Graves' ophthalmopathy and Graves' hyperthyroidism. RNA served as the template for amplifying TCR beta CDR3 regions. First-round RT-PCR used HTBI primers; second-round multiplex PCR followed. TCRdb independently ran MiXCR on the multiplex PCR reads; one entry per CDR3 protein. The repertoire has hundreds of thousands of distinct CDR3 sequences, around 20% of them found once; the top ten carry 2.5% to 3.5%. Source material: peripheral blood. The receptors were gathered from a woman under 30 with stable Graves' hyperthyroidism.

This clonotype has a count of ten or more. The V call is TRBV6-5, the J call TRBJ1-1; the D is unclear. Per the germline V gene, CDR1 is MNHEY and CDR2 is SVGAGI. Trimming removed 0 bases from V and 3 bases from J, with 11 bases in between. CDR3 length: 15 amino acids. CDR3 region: CASSYSLGEYTEAFF. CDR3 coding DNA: TGTGCCAGCAGTTACTCCCTCGGGGAATACACTGAAGCTTTCTTT.

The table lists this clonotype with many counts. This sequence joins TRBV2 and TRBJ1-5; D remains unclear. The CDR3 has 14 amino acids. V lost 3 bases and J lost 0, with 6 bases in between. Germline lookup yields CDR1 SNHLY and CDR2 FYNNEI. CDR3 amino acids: CASSESYSNQPQHF. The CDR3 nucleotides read TGTGCCAGCAGTGAGAGTTATAGCAATCAGCCCCAGCATTTT.

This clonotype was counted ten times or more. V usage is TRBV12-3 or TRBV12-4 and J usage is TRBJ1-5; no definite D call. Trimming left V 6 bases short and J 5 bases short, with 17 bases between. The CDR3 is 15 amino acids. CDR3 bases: TGTGCCAGCAGCCTCCGGCATTGGCCCTATCAGCCCCAGCATTTT. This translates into CASSLRHWPYQPQHF.

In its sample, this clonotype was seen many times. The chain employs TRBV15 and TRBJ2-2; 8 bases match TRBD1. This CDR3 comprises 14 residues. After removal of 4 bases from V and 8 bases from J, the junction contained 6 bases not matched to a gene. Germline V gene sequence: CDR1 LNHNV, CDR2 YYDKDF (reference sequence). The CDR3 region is CATSTYRGAGELFF. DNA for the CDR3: TGTGCCACCAGCACCTACAGGGGGGCTGGGGAGCTGTTTTTT.

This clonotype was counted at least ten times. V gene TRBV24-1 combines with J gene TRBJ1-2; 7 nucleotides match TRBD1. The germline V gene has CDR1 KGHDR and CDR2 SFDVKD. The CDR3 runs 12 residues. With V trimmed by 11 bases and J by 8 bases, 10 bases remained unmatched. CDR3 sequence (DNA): TGTGCCATATCCCGGGACAGTAGAGGCTACACCTTC. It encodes CAISRDSRGYTF.

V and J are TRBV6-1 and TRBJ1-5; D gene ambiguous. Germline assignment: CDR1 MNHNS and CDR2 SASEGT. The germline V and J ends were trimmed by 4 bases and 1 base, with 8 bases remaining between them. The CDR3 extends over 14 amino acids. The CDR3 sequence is CASSATRSNQPQHF. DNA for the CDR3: TGTGCCAGCAGTGCGACTAGGAGCAATCAGCCCCAGCATTTT.

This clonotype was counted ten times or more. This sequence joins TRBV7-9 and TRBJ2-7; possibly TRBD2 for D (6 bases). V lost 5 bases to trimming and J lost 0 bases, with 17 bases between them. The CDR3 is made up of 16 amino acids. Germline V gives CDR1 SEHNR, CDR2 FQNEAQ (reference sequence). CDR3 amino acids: CASSPGTSSTSYEQYF. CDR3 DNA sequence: TGTGCCAGCAGCCCCGGGACTTCGTCTACCTCCTACGAGCAGTACTTC.

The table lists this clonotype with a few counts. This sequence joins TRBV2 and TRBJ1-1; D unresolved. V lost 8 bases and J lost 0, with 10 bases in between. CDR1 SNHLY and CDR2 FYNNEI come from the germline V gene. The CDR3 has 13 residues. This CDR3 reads CASRRRMNTEAFF. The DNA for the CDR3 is TGTGCCAGCCGCAGACGCATGAACACTGAAGCTTTCTTT.

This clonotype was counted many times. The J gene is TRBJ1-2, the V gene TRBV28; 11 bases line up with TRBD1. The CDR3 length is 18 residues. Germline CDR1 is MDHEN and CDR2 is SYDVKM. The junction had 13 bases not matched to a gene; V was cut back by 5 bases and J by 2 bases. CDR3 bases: TGTGCCAGCAGTACAATTCGGACAGGGGGCGCATCCAACTATGGCTACACCTTC. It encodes CASSTIRTGGASNYGYTF.

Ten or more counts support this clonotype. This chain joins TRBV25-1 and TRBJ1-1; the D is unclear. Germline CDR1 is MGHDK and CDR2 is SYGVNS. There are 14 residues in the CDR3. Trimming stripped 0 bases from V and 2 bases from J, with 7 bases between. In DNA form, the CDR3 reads TGTGCCAGCAGTGAATATGGGGATAACACTGAAGCTTTCTTT. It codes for CASSEYGDNTEAFF.

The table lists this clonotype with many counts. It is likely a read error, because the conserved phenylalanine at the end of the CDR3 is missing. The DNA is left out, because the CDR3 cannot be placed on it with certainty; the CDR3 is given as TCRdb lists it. The CDR3 loop reads CASSAPREN. The V and J genes are TRBV9 and TRBJ1-6; the D call in the table, TRBD1, was not verified against the DNA. A total of 9 residues make up the CDR3, ends included. Germline CDR1 is SGDLS and CDR2 is YYNGEE.

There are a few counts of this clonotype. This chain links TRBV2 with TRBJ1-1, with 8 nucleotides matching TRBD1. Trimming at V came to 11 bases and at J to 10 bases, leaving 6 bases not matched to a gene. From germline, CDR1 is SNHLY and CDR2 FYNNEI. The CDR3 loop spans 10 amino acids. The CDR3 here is CACTGTGAFF. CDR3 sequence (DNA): TGTGCCTGCACGGGGACAGGAGCTTTCTTT.

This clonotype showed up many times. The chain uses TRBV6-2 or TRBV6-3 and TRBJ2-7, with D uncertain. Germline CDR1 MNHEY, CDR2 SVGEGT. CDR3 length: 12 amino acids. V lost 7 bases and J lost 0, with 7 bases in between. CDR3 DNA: TGTGCCAGCACCTTCCCCTCCTACGAGCAGTACTTC. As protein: CASTFPSYEQYF.

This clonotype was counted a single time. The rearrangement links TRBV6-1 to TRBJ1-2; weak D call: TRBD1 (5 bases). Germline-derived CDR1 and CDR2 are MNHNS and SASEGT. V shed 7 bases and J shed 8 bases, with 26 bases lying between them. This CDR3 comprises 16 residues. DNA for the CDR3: TGTGCCAGCACCAACGGGGGGACCCTCGCCGTCGGGGGCTACACCTTC. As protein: CASTNGGTLAVGGYTF.

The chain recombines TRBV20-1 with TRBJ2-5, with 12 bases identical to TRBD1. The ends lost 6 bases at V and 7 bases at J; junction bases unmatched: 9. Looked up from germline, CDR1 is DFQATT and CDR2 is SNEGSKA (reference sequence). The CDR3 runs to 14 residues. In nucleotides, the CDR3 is TGCAGTGCCGGGACAGGGGGCGCAGTGGGGACCCAGTACTTC. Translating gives CSAGTGGAVGTQYF.

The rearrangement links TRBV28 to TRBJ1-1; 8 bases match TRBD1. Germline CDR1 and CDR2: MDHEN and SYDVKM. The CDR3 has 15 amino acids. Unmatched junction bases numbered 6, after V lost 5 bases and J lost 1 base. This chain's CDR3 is CASSQQGGQNTEAFF. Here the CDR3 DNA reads TGTGCCAGCAGTCAACAGGGGGGACAGAACACTGAAGCTTTCTTT.

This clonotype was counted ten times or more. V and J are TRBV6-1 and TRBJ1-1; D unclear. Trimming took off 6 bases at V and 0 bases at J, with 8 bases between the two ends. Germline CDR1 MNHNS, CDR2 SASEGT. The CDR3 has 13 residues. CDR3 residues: CASRVGMNTEAFF. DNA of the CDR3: TGTGCCAGCAGGGTCGGGATGAACACTGAAGCTTTCTTT.

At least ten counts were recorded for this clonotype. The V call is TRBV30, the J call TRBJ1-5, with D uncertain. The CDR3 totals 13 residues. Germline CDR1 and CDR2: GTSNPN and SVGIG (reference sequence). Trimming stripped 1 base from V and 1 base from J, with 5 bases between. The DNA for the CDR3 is TGTGCCTGGAGTGGGCTCAGCAATCAGCCCCAGCATTTT. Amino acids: CAWSGLSNQPQHF. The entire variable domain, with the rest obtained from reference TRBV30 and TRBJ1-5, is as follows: SQTIHQWPATLVQPVGSPLSLECTVEGTSNPNLYWYRQAAGRGLQLLFYSVGIGQISSEVPQNLSASRPQDRQFILSSKKLLLSDSGFYLCAWSGLSNQPQHFGDGTRLSIL.